This TCR beta chain was obtained from a study of cytomegalovirus exposure and HLA in healthy donors. The CDR3 length is 14 residues. Germline values: CDR1 GTSNPN, CDR2 SVGIG (reference sequence). PCR involved 60 Vbeta and 13 Jbeta primers. Some clones are missing from TCRdb's copy, which holds only in-frame ones; the method was immunoSEQ multiplex PCR. The table records about 150,000 clones, around four fifths of them present only once. Study findings and constraints: Trimming of TCR beta V- and J-genes showed a link, identified in a later analysis, to a missense DCLRE1C variant. Follow-up analysis seemed to connect common viral pathogens with several of the most significant clusters identified. Confirmation in vitro established that a few CMV-associated chains were specific for CMV antigens.

Notes on this clone: Its antigen is not known.

The V gene is TRBV30, the J gene TRBJ2-2, with 9 bases matching TRBD1. The receptor was isolated from a woman aged 45-65 years in good health and CMV-seropositive. The sequenced sample consisted of PBMCs. CDR3 amino acids: CALALGQGLGELFF. CDR3 nucleotide sequence: TGTGCACTTGCGCTGGGACAGGGACTCGGGGAGCTGTTTTTT.